This T cell receptor (beta chain) came from a study of blood T cell repertoires in COVID-19. About the study: The United States, Italy and Spain supplied acute and convalescent COVID-19 samples. The analysed material was cDNA or gDNA that came from T cells, B-cell-depleted T cells, or PBMCs.

Per the original data handling: Researchers report that nucleated cell counts were estimated from reference gene primer amplification. Repertoires were generated with immunoSEQ multiplex PCR, while TCRdb's copy carries only in-frame clones and drops some. That table supplies the V and J calls and clone size; D and trimming were determined from the DNA. The table includes roughly 45,000 clones, just over 85% detected once. Trimming cost V 6 bases and J 4 bases, with 16 bases left between them. Germline V gene lookup returns CDR1 SGHRS and CDR2 YFSETQ. The CDR3 totals 15 residues. This clone was picked up a small number of times.

The sequence came from a man aged 55 to 70 with active COVID-19. V and J are TRBV5-1 and TRBJ2-2; the D gene is possibly TRBD2 (6 bases). The sequencing input was peripheral blood. The CDR3 loop reads CASKLLEGLTGELFF. The CDR3 coding sequence is TGCGCCAGCAAGTTGTTGGAGGGACTCACCGGGGAGCTGTTTTTT.